Below, 17 T cell receptor beta chains from the same sample are listed, as sequenced in a study of shared clonotypes between healthy human individuals. Libraries were prepared by immunoSEQ multiplex PCR; TCRdb keeps only in-frame clonotypes and omits some of them. This sample has over 300,000 clones, with around 87% found just once. The specimen sequenced was memory CD8+ T cells sorted from blood. Subset: CD45RO+ cells pooled with CCR7-negative TemRA cells. The receptor set was obtained from a man aged 18-30 years in good health.

The chain couples TRBV5-6 to TRBJ1-5, with 9 bases aligning to TRBD1. In germline, CDR1 is SGHDT, CDR2 YYEEEE. Trimming at V came to 3 bases and at J to 2 bases, leaving 3 bases not matched to a gene. The CDR3 loop spans 15 amino acids. This CDR3 reads CASSWWDRGNQPQHF. The CDR3 coding sequence is TGTGCCAGCAGCTGGTGGGACAGGGGCAATCAGCCCCAGCATTTT.

This rearrangement joins TRBV29-1 to TRBJ1-1; no reliable D call. Germline CDR1 reads SQVTM; CDR2 reads ANQGSEA. The V and J ends lost 7 bases and 6 bases respectively, with 18 bases between them. The length of the CDR3 is 13 residues. CDR3 sequence: CSAEAGLGAEAFF. The CDR3, as DNA: TGCAGCGCGGAAGCAGGCCTTGGGGCTGAAGCTTTCTTT.

V gene TRBV14 combines with J gene TRBJ2-3, with 7 bases identical to TRBD2. The ends lost 1 base at V and 0 bases at J; junction bases unmatched: 13. Germline V gene lookup returns CDR1 SGHDN and CDR2 FVKESK. The CDR3 covers 19 residues. CDR3 protein: CASSQVGTTRITSTDTQYF. The CDR3 nucleotides are TGTGCCAGCAGCCAAGTTGGGACTACCAGAATTACTAGCACAGATACGCAGTATTTT.

J is TRBJ1-4 and V is TRBV15; TRBD1 is a possible D gene (5 bases). V was pared by 5 bases and J by 6 bases, with 19 bases between. The CDR3 totals 16 residues. The germline V gene has CDR1 LNHNV and CDR2 YYDKDF (reference sequence). The CDR3 here is CATSAQRGGRDEKLFF. CDR3 in DNA: TGTGCCACCAGCGCCCAGCGGGGGGGTCGGGATGAAAAACTGTTTTTT.

The V and J genes are TRBV7-9 and TRBJ1-2; 10 positions agree with TRBD1. The CDR3 sequence is 15 residues long. Germline assignment: CDR1 SEHNR and CDR2 FQNEAQ (reference sequence). Trimming cost V 4 bases and J 10 bases; bases outside gene matches: 12. This CDR3 reads CASSSVRGQGLAYTF. The CDR3 coding sequence is TGTGCCAGCAGCTCTGTGAGGGGACAGGGGCTTGCCTACACCTTC.

This rearrangement joins TRBV11-2 to TRBJ2-1; 13 bases align to TRBD2. With V trimmed by 5 bases and J by 0 bases, 7 bases remained unmatched. There are 18 residues in the CDR3. Germline lookup yields CDR1 SGHAT and CDR2 FQNNGV. DNA for the CDR3: TGTGCCAGCAGCCTTCCGGGACTAGCGGGATACTCCTACAATGAGCAGTTCTTC. Translated: CASSLPGLAGYSYNEQFF.

CDR3 residues: CASSHGLAGGYTDTQYF. DNA of the CDR3: TGTGCCAGCAGCCACGGACTAGCGGGAGGGTACACAGATACGCAGTATTTT. The gene calls are TRBV5-6 and TRBJ2-3; 15 nucleotides match TRBD2. Germline-derived CDR1 and CDR2 are SGHDT and YYEEEE. The CDR3 consists of 17 residues. V shed 4 bases, J shed 2 bases, and the junction held 5 bases outside the gene matches.

The rearrangement joins TRBV10-2 to TRBJ2-1; TRBD2 matches 10 bases. Germline V CDR1 and CDR2: WSHSY, SAAADI. This CDR3 comprises 15 residues. Trimming at V came to 4 bases and at J to 8 bases, leaving 8 bases not matched to a gene. CDR3 sequence: CASSVGTSVRDEQFF. As DNA, the CDR3 is TGCGCCAGCAGTGTGGGGACTAGCGTTCGTGATGAGCAGTTCTTC.

The V call is TRBV4-1, the J call TRBJ1-1; D not certain. The CDR3 extends over 16 amino acids. Between the trimmed V and J ends, which lost 0 bases and 3 bases, there was a span of 14 bases. The germline gives CDR1 MGHRA, CDR2 YSYEKL. The CDR3 spells CASSQDPDARYTEAFF. In nucleotides, the CDR3 is TGCGCCAGCAGCCAAGATCCCGACGCACGATACACTGAAGCTTTCTTT.

The rearrangement uses TRBV7-9 and TRBJ2-7; the D call may be TRBD1 or TRBD2 (5 bases each). The CDR3 spans 15 residues. Germline-derived CDR1 and CDR2 are SEHNR and FQNEAQ (reference sequence). Trimming removed 5 bases from V and 2 bases from J, with 16 bases in between. Written as DNA, the CDR3 is TGTGCCAGCAGCCCTCCAGAGGGGTACACCTACGAGCAGTACTTC. It translates to CASSPPEGYTYEQYF. Together with reference TRBV7-9 and TRBJ2-7, the CDR3 gives the full variable domain: DTGVSQNPRHKITKRGQNVTFRCDPISEHNRLYWYRQTLGQGPEFLTYFQNEAQLEKSRLLSDRFSAERPKGSFSTLEIQRTEQGDSAMYLCASSPPEGYTYEQYFGPGTRLTVT.

The rearrangement links TRBV7-9 to TRBJ2-1, with D unclear. This CDR3 has 15 amino acids. Germline-derived CDR1 and CDR2 are SEHNR and FQNEAQ (reference sequence). V was trimmed by 3 bases and J by 4 bases, leaving 13 bases between them. The CDR3 DNA sequence: TGTGCCAGCAGCTTGGTTACTGGGATATACAATGAGCAGTTCTTC. Protein: CASSLVTGIYNEQFF.

This clone came up once. The rearrangement joins TRBV19 to TRBJ1-2; 7 bases map to TRBD1. Germline-derived CDR1 and CDR2 are LNHDA and SQIVND (reference sequence). The V segment lost 6 bases and the J segment 6 bases; nucleotides outside the gene matches: 19. CDR3 size: 17 residues. This chain's CDR3 is CASRDRDSLLMPDGYTF. CDR3 nucleotides: TGTGCCAGTAGAGACAGGGACAGCCTTCTTATGCCGGATGGCTACACCTTC.

This chain joins TRBV7-9 and TRBJ2-3; unclear D gene. Trimming shortened V by 2 bases and J by 4 bases, and 7 bases separated the two germline ends. Germline values: CDR1 SEHNR, CDR2 FQNEAQ (reference sequence). The CDR3 spans 13 residues. The chain's CDR3 is CASSLISPDTQYF. CDR3 bases: TGTGCCAGCAGCTTAATTTCCCCAGATACGCAGTATTTT.

This clone showed up many times. The chain employs TRBV10-1 and TRBJ1-1, with 7 bases matching TRBD1. Germline assignment: CDR1 WNHNN and CDR2 SYGVQD (reference sequence). The CDR3 has 14 amino acids. The ends lost 5 bases at V and 2 bases at J; junction bases unmatched: 5. CDR3 nucleotide sequence: TGCGCCAGCAGTAGGGACAGCTCTAACACTGAAGCTTTCTTT. Its protein product is CASSRDSSNTEAFF.

The gene calls are TRBV2 and TRBJ1-3; D gene ambiguous. Germline V lookup: CDR1 SNHLY, CDR2 FYNNEI. The V and J ends lost 1 base and 0 bases respectively, with 7 bases between them. The CDR3 is made up of 15 amino acids. In nucleotides, the CDR3 is TGTGCCAGCAGTGAAGAGGGCCCCTCTGGAAACACCATATATTTT. It is translated as CASSEEGPSGNTIYF.

This clone came up once. The V and J genes are TRBV27 and TRBJ1-1; no definite D call. Trimming pared 7 bases from V and 2 bases from J, leaving 8 bases between. CDR1 is MNHEY, CDR2 SMNVEV, per germline (reference sequence). The length of the CDR3 is 12 residues. As DNA, the CDR3 is TGTGCCAGCATCCGAGGCAACACTGAAGCTTTCTTT. Its translation is CASIRGNTEAFF.

The chain has TRBV4-1 and TRBJ1-2; D call uncertain. Germline V gene lookup returns CDR1 MGHRA and CDR2 YSYEKL. This CDR3 has 13 amino acids. Deletions cut 2 bases from V and 3 bases from J, with 7 bases between. The CDR3 DNA is TGCGCCAGCAGCCAATCGGACCACTATGGCTACACCTTC. Amino acid sequence: CASSQSDHYGYTF.